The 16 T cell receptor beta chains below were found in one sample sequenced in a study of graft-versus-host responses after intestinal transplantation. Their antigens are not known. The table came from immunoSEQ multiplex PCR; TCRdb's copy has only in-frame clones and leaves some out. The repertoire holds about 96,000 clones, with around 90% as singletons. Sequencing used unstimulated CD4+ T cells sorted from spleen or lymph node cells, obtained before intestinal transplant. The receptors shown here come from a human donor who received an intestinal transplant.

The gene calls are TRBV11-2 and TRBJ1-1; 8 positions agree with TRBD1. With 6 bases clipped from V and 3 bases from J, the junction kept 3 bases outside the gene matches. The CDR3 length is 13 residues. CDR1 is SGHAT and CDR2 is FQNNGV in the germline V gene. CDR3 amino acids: CASSGQGYTEAFF. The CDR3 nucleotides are TGTGCCAGCAGTGGACAGGGTTACACTGAAGCTTTCTTT.

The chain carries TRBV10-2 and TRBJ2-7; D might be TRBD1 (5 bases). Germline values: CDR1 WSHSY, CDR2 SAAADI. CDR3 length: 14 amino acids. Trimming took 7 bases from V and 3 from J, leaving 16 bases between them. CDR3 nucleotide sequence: TGCGCCAGCACCACGAAGAATCAGGGCTACGAGCAGTACTTC. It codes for CASTTKNQGYEQYF.

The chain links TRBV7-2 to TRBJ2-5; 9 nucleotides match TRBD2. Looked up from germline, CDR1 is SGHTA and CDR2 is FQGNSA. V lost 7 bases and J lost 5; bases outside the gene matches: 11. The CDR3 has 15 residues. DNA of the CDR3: TGTGCCAGCAACCTTAGCGGGAGTACCGGTGAGACCCAGTACTTC. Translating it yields CASNLSGSTGETQYF.

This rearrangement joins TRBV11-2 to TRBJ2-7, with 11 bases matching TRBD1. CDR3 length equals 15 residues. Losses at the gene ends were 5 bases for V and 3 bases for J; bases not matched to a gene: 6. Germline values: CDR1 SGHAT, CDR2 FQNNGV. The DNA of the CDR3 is TGTGCCAGCAGCGGGGGAGGGACAGGGGGCTACGAGCAGTACTTC. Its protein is CASSGGGTGGYEQYF.

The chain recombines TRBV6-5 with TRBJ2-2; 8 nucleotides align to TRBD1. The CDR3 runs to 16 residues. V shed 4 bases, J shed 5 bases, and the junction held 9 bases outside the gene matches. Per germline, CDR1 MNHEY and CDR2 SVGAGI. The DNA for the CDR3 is TGTGCCAGCAGTTGGCAGGGGGCAACGGGTACCGGGGAGCTGTTTTTT. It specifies CASSWQGATGTGELFF.

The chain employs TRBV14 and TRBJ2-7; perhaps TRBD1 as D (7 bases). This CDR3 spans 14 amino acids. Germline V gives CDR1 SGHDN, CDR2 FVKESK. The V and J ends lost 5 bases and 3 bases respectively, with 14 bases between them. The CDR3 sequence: CASSRAGGYYEQYF. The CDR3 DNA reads TGTGCCAGCAGCAGGGCAGGGGGGTACTACGAGCAGTACTTC.

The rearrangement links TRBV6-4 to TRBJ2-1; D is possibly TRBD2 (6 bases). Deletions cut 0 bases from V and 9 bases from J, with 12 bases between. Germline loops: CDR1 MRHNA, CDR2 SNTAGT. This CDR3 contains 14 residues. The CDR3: CASSDSRRAGEQFF. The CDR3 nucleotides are TGTGCCAGCAGTGACTCGAGGCGAGCGGGTGAGCAGTTCTTC.

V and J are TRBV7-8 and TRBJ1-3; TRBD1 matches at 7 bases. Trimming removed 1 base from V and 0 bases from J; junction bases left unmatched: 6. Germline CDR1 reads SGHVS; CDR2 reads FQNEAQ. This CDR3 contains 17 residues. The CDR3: CASSLVGTANSGNTIYF. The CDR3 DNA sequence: TGTGCCAGCAGCTTAGTTGGGACAGCTAACTCTGGAAACACCATATATTTT.

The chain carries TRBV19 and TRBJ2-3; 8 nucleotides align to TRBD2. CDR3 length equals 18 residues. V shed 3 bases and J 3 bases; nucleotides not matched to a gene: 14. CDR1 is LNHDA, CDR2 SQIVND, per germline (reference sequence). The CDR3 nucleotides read TGTGCCAGTAGTATCTTGCGCGGGAGGCTTCAGGAGACAGATACGCAGTATTTT. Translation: CASSILRGRLQETDTQYF.

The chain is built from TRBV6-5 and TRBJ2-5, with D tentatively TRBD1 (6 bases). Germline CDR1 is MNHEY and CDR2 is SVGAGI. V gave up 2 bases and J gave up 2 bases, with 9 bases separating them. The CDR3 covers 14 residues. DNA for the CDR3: TGTGCCAGCAGTTACAGGGGGTGGCAAGAGACCCAGTACTTC. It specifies CASSYRGWQETQYF.

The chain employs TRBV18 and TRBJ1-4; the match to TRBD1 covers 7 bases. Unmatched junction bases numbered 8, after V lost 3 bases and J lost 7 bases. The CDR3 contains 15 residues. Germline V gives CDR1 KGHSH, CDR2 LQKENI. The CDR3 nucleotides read TGTGCCAGCTCACCTCGGACAGGAGGTGTTGAAAAACTGTTTTTT. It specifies CASSPRTGGVEKLFF.

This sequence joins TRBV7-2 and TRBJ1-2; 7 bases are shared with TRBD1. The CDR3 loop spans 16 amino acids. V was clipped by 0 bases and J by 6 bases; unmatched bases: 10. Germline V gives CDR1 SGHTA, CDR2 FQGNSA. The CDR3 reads CASSLAPTGRSDGYTF. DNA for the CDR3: TGTGCCAGCAGCTTAGCTCCGACAGGGAGGTCGGATGGCTACACCTTC.

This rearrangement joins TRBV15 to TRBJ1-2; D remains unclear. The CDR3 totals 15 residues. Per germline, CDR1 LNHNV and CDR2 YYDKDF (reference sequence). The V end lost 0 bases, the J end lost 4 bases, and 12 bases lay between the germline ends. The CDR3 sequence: CATSRERGWGYGYTF. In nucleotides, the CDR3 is TGTGCCACCAGCAGAGAGCGGGGATGGGGCTATGGCTACACCTTC.

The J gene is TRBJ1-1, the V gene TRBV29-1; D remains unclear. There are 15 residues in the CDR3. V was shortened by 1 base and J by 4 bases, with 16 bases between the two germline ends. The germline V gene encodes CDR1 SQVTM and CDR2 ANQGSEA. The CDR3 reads CSVEVVRRYGTEAFF. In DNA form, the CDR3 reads TGCAGCGTTGAAGTTGTTCGGAGATACGGCACTGAAGCTTTCTTT.

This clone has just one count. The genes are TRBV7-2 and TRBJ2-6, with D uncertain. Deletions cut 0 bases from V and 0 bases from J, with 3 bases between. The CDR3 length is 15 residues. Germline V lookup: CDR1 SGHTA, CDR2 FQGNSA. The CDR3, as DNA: TGTGCCAGCAGCTTAGCTATCTCTGGGGCCAACGTCCTGACTTTC. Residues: CASSLAISGANVLTF.

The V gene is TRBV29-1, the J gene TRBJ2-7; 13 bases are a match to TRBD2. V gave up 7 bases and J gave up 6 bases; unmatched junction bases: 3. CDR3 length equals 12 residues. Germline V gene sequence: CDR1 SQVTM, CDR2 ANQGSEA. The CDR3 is CSAGLAGVEQYF. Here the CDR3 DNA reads TGCAGCGCTGGACTAGCGGGAGTCGAGCAGTACTTC.